This T cell receptor beta chain stems from a study of regulatory T cells in long-lasting Graves disease (dated by TCRdb to the early 2020s). About the study as a whole: Persistent Graves' disease was defined as persistently positive TSH receptor autoantibodies together with antithyroid drug treatment for over 5 years. Patients with persistent Graves' disease were compared with patients with newly diagnosed Graves' disease using TCR sequencing and RNA sequencing of peripheral blood. TCR sequencing covered some 13 persistent and approximately 20 newly diagnosed Graves' disease patients, some 35 samples in total. The study was registered as a clinical trial and conducted in China. On average, persistent Graves' disease patients in the clinical cohort had been on antithyroid drugs for around ten years. Beyond this particular receptor, the publication reports: As a limitation, the authors acknowledged that the small sample size may reduce accuracy. Sequencing and analysis were restricted to the TCR beta chain. A larger number of public clonotypes was shared among persistent patients (under 3,000) than among newly diagnosed patients (approximately 1,000). Lower TCR Shannon entropy and fewer highly expanded clones were observed in persistent Graves' disease patients than in newly diagnosed patients, which suggested clonal expansion. Because the primary lesion, thyroid tissue, could not be accessed, the study looked at peripheral blood alone.

The intended sense of this specimen's time point label: persistent/refractory GD, antithyroid drugs over 5 years with positive TRAb. For both TCR sequencing and RNA sequencing, RNA was extracted from PBMCs using TRIzol. The diagnosis of Graves' disease followed American Thyroid Association guidelines. The patients came from an endocrinology department in Xi'an, China. Each patient gave 7 to 9.5 milliliters of peripheral blood, collected in an EDTA anticoagulant tube. Ficoll Paque Plus density gradient separation was used to isolate PBMCs, and no further T cell sorting was done. An Agilent 2100 Bioanalyzer and agarose gel were used to assess RNA quality, and a NanoDrop 2000 was used to measure RNA concentration. In its sample, this clonotype was seen many times. Its antigen specificity is not known. No base qualities exist here, and no much larger clone lies one base off it. Libraries were made using multiplex PCR. The instrument given in TCRdb is Illumina HiSeq 4000. CDR3 regions were amplified by Arm-PCR with iRepertoire HTBI primers to construct TCR beta libraries. Before sequencing, the PCR products underwent gel purification. The source study handled its data this way. Gene usage analysis of CDR3 amino acid clonotypes relied on the 55 to 80 TRBV and 12 to 15 TRBJ segments identified across samples. Filtered high-quality paired reads were merged into contigs using COPE and FqMerger. BLAST was used to align contigs to the IMGT TRBV, TRBD and TRBJ reference genes, and CDR3 was defined following IMGT. Clonotypes above 0.1% frequency were classified as highly expanded clones. Shannon entropy served as the measure of repertoire diversity, while the Gini coefficient captured V-J evenness. A clonotype found in more than one individual was treated as public. The public reads were run again by TCRdb, first through fastp at Q25 and then through MiXCR, and only productive beta chains were kept. Each CDR3 protein gets just one entry, which takes the most common genes and DNA from the rows behind it. TCRdb, not the original authors, processed these V and J calls. A total of fewer than 600,000 distinct CDR3 sequences appear in this sample, 20% to 25% of them only once. The leading ten clones occupy approximately 14% of the sample.

The specimen comprised peripheral blood mononuclear cells (PBMCs), sampled when the disease was refractory, from a patient treated with antithyroid drugs. The TCR sequence derives from a female donor with Graves disease.

At the DNA level, the sequence is TGTGCCAGCAGCTTAGATGAGGGGCGGGAGACCCAGTACTTC. Translated, this is CASSLDEGRETQYF. The chain is assembled from TRBV11-3 and TRBJ2-5; the D gene is perhaps TRBD1 or TRBD2, as each covers 5 bases. V is shortened by 0 bases, J by 5 bases, and the region joining them spans 10 bases. The germline V gene sets CDR1 to SGHNT and CDR2 to YENEEA. The cysteine opens and the phenylalanine closes a CDR3 of 14 amino acids. The entry retains the CDR3 DNA only, 42 bases that are in frame from base 1.